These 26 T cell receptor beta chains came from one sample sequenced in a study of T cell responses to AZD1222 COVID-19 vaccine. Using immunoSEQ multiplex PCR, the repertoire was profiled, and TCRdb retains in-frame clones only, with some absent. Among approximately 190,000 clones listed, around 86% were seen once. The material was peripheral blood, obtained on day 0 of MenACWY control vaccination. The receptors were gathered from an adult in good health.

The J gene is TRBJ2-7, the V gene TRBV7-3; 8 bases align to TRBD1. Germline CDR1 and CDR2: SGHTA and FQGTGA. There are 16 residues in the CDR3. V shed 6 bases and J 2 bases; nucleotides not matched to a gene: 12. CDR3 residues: CASSPAAGQAPYEQYF. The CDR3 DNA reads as TGTGCCAGCAGTCCAGCCGCGGGACAGGCCCCCTACGAGCAGTACTTC.

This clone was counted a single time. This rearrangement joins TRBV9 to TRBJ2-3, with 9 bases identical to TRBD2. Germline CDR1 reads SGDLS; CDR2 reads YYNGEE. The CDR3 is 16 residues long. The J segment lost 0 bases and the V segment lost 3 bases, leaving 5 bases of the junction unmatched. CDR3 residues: CASSDRLAGSTDTQYF. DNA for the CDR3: TGTGCCAGCAGCGACCGTCTAGCGGGGAGCACAGATACGCAGTATTTT.

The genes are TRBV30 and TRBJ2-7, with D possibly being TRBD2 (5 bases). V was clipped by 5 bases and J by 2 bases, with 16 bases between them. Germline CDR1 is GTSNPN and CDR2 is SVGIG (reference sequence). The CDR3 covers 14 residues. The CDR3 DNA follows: TGTGCCTGGGAGCAACGGGGTATTACCTACGAGCAGTACTTC. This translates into CAWEQRGITYEQYF.

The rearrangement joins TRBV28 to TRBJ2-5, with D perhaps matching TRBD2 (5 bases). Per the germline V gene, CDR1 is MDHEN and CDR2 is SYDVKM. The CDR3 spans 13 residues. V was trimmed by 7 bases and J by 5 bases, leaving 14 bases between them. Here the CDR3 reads CASTAGVGETQYF. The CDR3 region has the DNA TGTGCCAGCACCGCCGGGGTGGGGGAGACCCAGTACTTC.

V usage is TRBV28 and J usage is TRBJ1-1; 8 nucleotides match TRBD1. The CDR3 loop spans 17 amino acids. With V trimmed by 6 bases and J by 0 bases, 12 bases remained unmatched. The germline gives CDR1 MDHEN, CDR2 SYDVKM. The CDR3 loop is CASSRRGQGALNTEAFF. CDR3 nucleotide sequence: TGTGCCAGCAGCCGGAGGGGGCAGGGGGCTTTGAACACTGAAGCTTTCTTT.

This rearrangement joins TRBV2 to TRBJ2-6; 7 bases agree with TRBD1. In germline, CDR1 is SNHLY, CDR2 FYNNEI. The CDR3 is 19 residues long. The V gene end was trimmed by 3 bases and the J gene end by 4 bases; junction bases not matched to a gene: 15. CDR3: CASSDRGSARSAGANVLTF. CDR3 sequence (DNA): TGTGCCAGCAGTGACAGGGGGTCGGCTAGATCGGCAGGGGCCAACGTCCTGACTTTC.

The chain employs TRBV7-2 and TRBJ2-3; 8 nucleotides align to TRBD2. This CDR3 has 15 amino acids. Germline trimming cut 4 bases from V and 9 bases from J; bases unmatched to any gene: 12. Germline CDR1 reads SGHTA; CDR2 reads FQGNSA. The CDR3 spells CASSSPGTSPRTQYF. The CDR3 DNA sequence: TGTGCCAGCAGCTCTCCCGGGACTAGTCCCCGGACGCAGTATTTT.

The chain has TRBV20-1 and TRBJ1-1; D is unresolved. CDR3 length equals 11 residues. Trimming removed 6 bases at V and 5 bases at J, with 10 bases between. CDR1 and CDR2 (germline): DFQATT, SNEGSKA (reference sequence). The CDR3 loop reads CSASYITEAFF. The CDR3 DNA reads TGCAGTGCGAGTTATATAACTGAAGCTTTCTTT.

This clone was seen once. The CDR3 here is CATSDLRTSGTDTQYF. CDR3 nucleotide sequence: TGTGCCACCAGTGATTTGCGGACTAGCGGCACAGATACGCAGTATTTT. This chain uses TRBV24-1 with TRBJ2-3; 9 bases are shared with TRBD2. The CDR3 runs to 16 residues. V lost 0 bases, J lost 1 base, and 1 base stayed unmatched. The germline V gene has CDR1 KGHDR and CDR2 SFDVKD.

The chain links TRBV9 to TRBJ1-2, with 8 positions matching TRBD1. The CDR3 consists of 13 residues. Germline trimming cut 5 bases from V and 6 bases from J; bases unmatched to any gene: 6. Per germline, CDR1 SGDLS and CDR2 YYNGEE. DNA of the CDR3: TGTGCCAGCAGGCATGGACAGGGTCATGGCTACACCTTC. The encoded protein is CASRHGQGHGYTF.

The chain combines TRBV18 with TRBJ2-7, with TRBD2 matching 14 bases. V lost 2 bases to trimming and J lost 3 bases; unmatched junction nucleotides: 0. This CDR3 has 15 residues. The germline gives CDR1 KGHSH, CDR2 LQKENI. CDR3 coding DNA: TGTGCCAGCTCACCAGGACTAGCGGGAGGCTACGAGCAGTACTTC. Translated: CASSPGLAGGYEQYF.

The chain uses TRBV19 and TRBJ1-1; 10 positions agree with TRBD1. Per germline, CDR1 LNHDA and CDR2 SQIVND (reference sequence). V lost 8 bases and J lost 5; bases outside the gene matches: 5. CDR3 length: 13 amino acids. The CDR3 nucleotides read TGTGCCAGTGCAGACAGGGGGCGGACTGAAGCTTTCTTT. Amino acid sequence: CASADRGRTEAFF.

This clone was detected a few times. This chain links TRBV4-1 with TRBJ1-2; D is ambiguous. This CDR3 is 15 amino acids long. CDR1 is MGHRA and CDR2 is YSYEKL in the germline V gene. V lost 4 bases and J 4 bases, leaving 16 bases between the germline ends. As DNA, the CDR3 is TGCGCCAGCAGCCGTGGAGACGTACCGTCCTATGGCTACACCTTC. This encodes CASSRGDVPSYGYTF.

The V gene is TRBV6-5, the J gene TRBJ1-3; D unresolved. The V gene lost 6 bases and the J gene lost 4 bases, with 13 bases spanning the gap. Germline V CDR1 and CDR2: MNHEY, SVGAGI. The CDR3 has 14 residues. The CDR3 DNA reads TGTGCCAGCAGCCAACGGACGGAAGGAAACACCATATATTTT. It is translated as CASSQRTEGNTIYF.

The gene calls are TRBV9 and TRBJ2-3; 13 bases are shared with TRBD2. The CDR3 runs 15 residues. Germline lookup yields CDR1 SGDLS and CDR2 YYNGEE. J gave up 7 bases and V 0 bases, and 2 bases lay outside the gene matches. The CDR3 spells CASSVELAGGHTQYF. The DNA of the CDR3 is TGTGCCAGCAGCGTAGAACTAGCGGGGGGGCATACGCAGTATTTT.

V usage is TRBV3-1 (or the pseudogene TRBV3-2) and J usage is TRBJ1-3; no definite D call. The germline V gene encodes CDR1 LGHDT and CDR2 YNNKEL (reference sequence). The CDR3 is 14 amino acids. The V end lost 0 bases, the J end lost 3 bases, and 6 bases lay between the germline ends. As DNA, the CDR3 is TGTGCCAGCAGCCAAGACGGATTTGGAAACACCATATATTTT. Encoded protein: CASSQDGFGNTIYF.

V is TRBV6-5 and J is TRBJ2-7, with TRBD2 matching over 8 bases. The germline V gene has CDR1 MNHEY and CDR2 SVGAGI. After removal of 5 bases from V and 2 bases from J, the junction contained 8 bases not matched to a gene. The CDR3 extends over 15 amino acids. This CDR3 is CASSRAGAQTYEQYF. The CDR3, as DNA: TGTGCCAGCAGTCGAGCGGGAGCCCAAACCTACGAGCAGTACTTC.

The CDR3 region is CASSLRGRQGAFTEAFF. CDR3 nucleotides: TGTGCCAGCAGCTTACGAGGGAGGCAGGGGGCTTTTACTGAAGCTTTCTTT. The gene calls are TRBV7-2 and TRBJ1-1, with TRBD1 identical over 8 bases. This CDR3 comprises 17 residues. From germline, CDR1 is SGHTA and CDR2 FQGNSA. V shed 2 bases, J shed 5 bases, and the junction held 13 bases outside the gene matches.

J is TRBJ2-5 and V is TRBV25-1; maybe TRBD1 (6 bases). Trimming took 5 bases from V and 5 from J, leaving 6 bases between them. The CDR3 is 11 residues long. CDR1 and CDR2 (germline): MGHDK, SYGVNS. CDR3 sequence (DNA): TGTGCCAGCAGTAGGGGGGAGACCCAGTACTTC. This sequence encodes CASSRGETQYF.

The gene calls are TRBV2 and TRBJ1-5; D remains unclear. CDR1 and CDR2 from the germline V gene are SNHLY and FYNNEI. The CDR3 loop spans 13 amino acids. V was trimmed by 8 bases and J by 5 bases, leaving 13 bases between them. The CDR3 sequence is CASYNSWDQPQHF. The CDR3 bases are TGTGCCAGCTATAACAGCTGGGATCAGCCCCAGCATTTT.

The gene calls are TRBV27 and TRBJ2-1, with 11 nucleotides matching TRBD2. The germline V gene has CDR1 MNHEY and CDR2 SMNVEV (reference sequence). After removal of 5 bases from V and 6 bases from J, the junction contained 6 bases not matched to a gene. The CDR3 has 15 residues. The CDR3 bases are TGTGCCAGCAGTCTGAGGACTAGCGGGCGCAATGAGCAGTTCTTC. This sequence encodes CASSLRTSGRNEQFF.

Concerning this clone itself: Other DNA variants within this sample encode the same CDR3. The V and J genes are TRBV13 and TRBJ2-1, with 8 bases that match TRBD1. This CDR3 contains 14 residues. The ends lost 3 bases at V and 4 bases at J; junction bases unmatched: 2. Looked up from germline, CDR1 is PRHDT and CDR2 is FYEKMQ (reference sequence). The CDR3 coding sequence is TGTGCCAGCAGCTTGGGGACAGGTTACAATGAGCAGTTCTTC. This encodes CASSLGTGYNEQFF.

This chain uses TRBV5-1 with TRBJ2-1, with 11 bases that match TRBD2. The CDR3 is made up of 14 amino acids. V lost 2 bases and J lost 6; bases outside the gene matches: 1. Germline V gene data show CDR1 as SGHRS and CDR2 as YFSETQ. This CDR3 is CASSFSGGANEQFF. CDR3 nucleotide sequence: TGCGCCAGCAGCTTTAGCGGGGGGGCCAATGAGCAGTTCTTC.

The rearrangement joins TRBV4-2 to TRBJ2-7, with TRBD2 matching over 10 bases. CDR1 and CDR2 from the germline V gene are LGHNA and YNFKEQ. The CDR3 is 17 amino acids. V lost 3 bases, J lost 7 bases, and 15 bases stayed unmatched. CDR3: CASSQSPSGGQAWEQYF. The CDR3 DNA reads TGTGCCAGCAGCCAGTCCCCTAGCGGGGGCCAAGCCTGGGAGCAGTACTTC.

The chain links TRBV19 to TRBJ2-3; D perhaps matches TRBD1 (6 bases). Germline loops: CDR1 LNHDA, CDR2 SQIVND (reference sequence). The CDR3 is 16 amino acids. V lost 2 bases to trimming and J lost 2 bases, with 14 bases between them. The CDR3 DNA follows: TGTGCCAGTAGTATACCAAAGGACAGTTTCACAGATACGCAGTATTTT. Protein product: CASSIPKDSFTDTQYF.

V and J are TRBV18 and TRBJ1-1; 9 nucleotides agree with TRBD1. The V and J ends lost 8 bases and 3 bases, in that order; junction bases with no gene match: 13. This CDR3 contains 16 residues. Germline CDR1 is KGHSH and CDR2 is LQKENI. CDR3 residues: CASKNHRGRGHTEAFF. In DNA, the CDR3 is TGTGCCAGCAAGAACCACAGGGGGCGCGGGCACACTGAAGCTTTCTTT.